The 15 T cell receptor beta chains listed next were all sequenced from one sample in a study of T cell responses to AZD1222 COVID-19 vaccine. The method was immunoSEQ multiplex PCR; TCRdb's version includes in-frame clones alone and lacks a portion of them. The data contain about 160,000 clones, approximately 91% of them singletons. The sequencing used peripheral blood, collected on day 0 of AZD1222 vaccination. These receptors all come from an adult in good health.

The chain joins TRBV27 to TRBJ2-7; the D is unclear. The CDR3 has 15 residues. V lost 5 bases and J 1 base, leaving 15 bases between the germline ends. Germline V gives CDR1 MNHEY, CDR2 SMNVEV (reference sequence). Here the CDR3 reads CASSATDAGSYEQYF. The CDR3 DNA reads TGTGCCAGCAGTGCTACAGACGCCGGATCCTACGAGCAGTACTTC.

The genes are TRBV5-5 and TRBJ1-6; tentative D call: TRBD1 (5 bases). Germline assignment: CDR1 SGHKS and CDR2 YYEKEE (reference sequence). Trimming shortened V by 4 bases and J by 7 bases, and 12 bases separated the two germline ends. The CDR3 spans 14 residues. In nucleotides, the CDR3 is TGTGCCAGCAGCGAACGACAGCAAAATTCACCCCTCCACTTT. This codes for CASSERQQNSPLHF.

The chain is built from TRBV4-1 and TRBJ2-7, with TRBD1 matching over 9 bases. Unmatched junction bases numbered 2, after V lost 2 bases and J lost 0 bases. Germline V gives CDR1 MGHRA, CDR2 YSYEKL. This CDR3 spans 15 amino acids. The CDR3, as DNA: TGCGCCAGCAGCCAACCGGGACAGGGCTCCTACGAGCAGTACTTC. Protein product: CASSQPGQGSYEQYF.

The chain joins TRBV28 to TRBJ1-2, with D unresolved. Germline CDR1 MDHEN, CDR2 SYDVKM. There are 12 residues in the CDR3. Written as DNA, the CDR3 is TGTGCGGCTAAAATCGGCACCTATGGCTACACCTTC. Translating gives CAAKIGTYGYTF.

The rearrangement links TRBV7-9 to TRBJ2-3; no firm D call. The germline CDR1 and CDR2 sequences are SEHNR and FQNEAQ (reference sequence). The V gene lost 0 bases and the J gene lost 4 bases, with 2 bases spanning the gap. The CDR3 runs to 12 residues. In nucleotides, the CDR3 is TGTGCCAGCAGCTTAGCTTCAGATACGCAGTATTTT. Its translation is CASSLASDTQYF.

The rearrangement uses TRBV3-1 (or the pseudogene TRBV3-2) and TRBJ1-1; D call uncertain. CDR1 LGHDT and CDR2 YNNKEL come from the germline V gene (reference sequence). The CDR3 is 13 amino acids. V lost 1 base and J 1 base, leaving 4 bases between the germline ends. CDR3 sequence: CASSQAQNTEAFF. DNA of the CDR3: TGTGCCAGCAGCCAAGCACAGAACACTGAAGCTTTCTTT.

J is TRBJ2-1 and V is TRBV7-2; the D is unclear. V was shortened by 1 base and J by 2 bases, with 9 bases between the two germline ends. Looked up from germline, CDR1 is SGHTA and CDR2 is FQGNSA. CDR3 length: 15 amino acids. This chain's CDR3 is CASSLEGFPYNEQFF. In nucleotides, the CDR3 is TGTGCCAGCAGCTTAGAGGGATTCCCCTACAATGAGCAGTTCTTC.

This chain links TRBV28 with TRBJ1-2, with 7 bases aligning to TRBD1. In germline, CDR1 is MDHEN, CDR2 SYDVKM. Trimming cost V 4 bases and J 6 bases; bases outside gene matches: 8. The length of the CDR3 is 14 residues. CDR3 sequence (DNA): TGTGCCAGCAGTTCCGCGCAGGGGGGGGATGGCTACACCTTC. Protein product: CASSSAQGGDGYTF.

The chain couples TRBV11-1 to TRBJ2-1; D may be TRBD2 (7 bases). Trimming removed 8 bases from V and 6 bases from J, with 17 bases in between. Germline loops: CDR1 SGHAT, CDR2 FQDESV (reference sequence). The length of the CDR3 is 14 residues. The CDR3 region is CASVSRGGGNEQFF. The CDR3, as DNA: TGTGCCAGCGTATCAAGGGGAGGGGGCAATGAGCAGTTCTTC. The variable domain in full, with the rest retrieved from reference TRBV11-1 and TRBJ2-1, is EAEVAQSPRYKITEKSQAVAFWCDPISGHATLYWYRQILGQGPELLVQFQDESVVDDSQLPKDRFSAERLKGVDSTLKIQPAELGDSAMYLCASVSRGGGNEQFFGPGTRLTVL.

J is TRBJ1-3 and V is TRBV19; D not certain. Looked up from germline, CDR1 is LNHDA and CDR2 is SQIVND (reference sequence). The V end lost 4 bases, the J end lost 2 bases, and 12 bases lay between the germline ends. The CDR3 has 15 amino acids. CDR3 coding DNA: TGTGCCAGTAGTACCTCGGGATCCGCTGGAAACACCATATATTTT. Its protein is CASSTSGSAGNTIYF.

V usage is TRBV19 and J usage is TRBJ2-2; perhaps D is TRBD1 or TRBD2 (5 bases each). The germline CDR1 and CDR2 sequences are LNHDA and SQIVND (reference sequence). The CDR3 spans 15 residues. V shed 1 base and J shed 5 bases, with 11 bases lying between them. CDR3 coding DNA: TGTGCCAGTAGTATAGGGGGGATACGGACCGGGGAGCTGTTTTTT. The encoded protein is CASSIGGIRTGELFF.

This chain connects TRBV19 to TRBJ1-5; TRBD1 is a possible D gene (5 bases). Germline V gives CDR1 LNHDA, CDR2 SQIVND (reference sequence). Trimming removed 9 bases at V and 7 bases at J, with 22 bases between. This CDR3 has 15 amino acids. CDR3 DNA: TGTGCCAGCCACCCATCCGCCCGCAGGGACCAGCCCCAGCATTTT. This encodes CASHPSARRDQPQHF.

The rearrangement uses TRBV4-3 and TRBJ1-2, with D hard to call. Germline V gives CDR1 LGHNA, CDR2 YSLEER. V shed 5 bases and J shed 2 bases, with 15 bases lying between them. This CDR3 has 15 amino acids. CDR3 in DNA: TGCGCCAGCAGCATGTCGGAGGGTCAGAACTATGGCTACACCTTC. Protein: CASSMSEGQNYGYTF.

The chain has TRBV6-1 and TRBJ2-5, with TRBD2 matching 7 bases. Trimming at V came to 10 bases and at J to 5 bases, leaving 10 bases not matched to a gene. The CDR3 is 13 residues long. From germline, CDR1 is MNHNS and CDR2 SASEGT. This chain's CDR3 is CAISAGEVETQYF. CDR3 nucleotides: TGTGCCATTTCGGCGGGAGAGGTTGAGACCCAGTACTTC.

In this sample, this clone turned up a few times. The chain uses TRBV2 and TRBJ1-5; a weak D match, TRBD1 (6 bases). V lost 5 bases to trimming and J lost 0 bases, with 11 bases between them. CDR1 SNHLY and CDR2 FYNNEI come from the germline V gene. CDR3 length: 15 amino acids. The CDR3 region is CASSRDTYSNQPQHF. CDR3 in DNA: TGTGCCAGCAGTCGGGACACATATAGCAATCAGCCCCAGCATTTT. Variable domain in full (rest from reference TRBV2 and TRBJ1-5): EPEVTQTPSHQVTQMGQEVILRCVPISNHLYFYWYRQILGQKVEFLVSFYNNEISEKSEIFDDQFSVERPDGSNFTLKIRSTKLEDSAMYFCASSRDTYSNQPQHFGDGTRLSIL.